Sequencing of this T cell receptor (beta chain) was carried out in a study of patients and donors after allogeneic stem cell transplantation. A single record per CDR3 protein comes from TCRdb applying MiXCR to the RT-PCR reads. Among about 110,000 distinct CDR3 sequences listed, 35% were seen once. Germline lookup yields CDR1 MNHEY and CDR2 SMNVEV (reference sequence). Trimming cost V 2 bases and J 1 base, with 12 bases left between them. The CDR3 consists of 16 residues. The chain links TRBV27 to TRBJ1-5; D is possibly TRBD1 (5 bases). The sequencing input was blood, either unsorted or a sorted T cell fraction (not recorded which). The source is a human donor who was either an allogeneic HSCT recipient or a stem cell or donor lymphocyte infusion donor (not recorded which). It is not recorded whose cells these are; they may come from a transplant donor. CDR3 residues: CASSLKGARSNQPQHF. DNA of the CDR3: TGTGCCAGCAGTTTAAAAGGGGCGCGGAGCAATCAGCCCCAGCATTTT.